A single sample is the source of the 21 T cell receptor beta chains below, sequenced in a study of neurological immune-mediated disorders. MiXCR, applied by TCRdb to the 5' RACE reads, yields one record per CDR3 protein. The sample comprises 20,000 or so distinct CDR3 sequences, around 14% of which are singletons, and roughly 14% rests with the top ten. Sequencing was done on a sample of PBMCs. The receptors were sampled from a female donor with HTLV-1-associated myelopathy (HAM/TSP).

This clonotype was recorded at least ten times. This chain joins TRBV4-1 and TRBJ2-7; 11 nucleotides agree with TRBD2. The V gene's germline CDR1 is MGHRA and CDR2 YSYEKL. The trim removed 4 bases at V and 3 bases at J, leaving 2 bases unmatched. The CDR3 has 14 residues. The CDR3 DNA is TGCGCCAGCAGCCTCCTAGCGGGAGGCTACGAGCAGTACTTC. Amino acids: CASSLLAGGYEQYF.

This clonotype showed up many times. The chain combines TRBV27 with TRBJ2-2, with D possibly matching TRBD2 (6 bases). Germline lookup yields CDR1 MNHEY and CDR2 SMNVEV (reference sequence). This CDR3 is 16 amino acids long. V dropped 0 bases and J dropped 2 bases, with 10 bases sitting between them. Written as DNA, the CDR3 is TGTGCCAGCAGTTTATCGCGGGACCCCAACACCGGGGAGCTGTTTTTT. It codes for CASSLSRDPNTGELFF.

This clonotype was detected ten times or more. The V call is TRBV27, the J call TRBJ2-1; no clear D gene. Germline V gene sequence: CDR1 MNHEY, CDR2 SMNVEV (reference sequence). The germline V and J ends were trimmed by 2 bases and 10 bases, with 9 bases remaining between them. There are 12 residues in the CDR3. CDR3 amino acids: CASSLDGLEQFF. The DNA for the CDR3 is TGTGCCAGCAGTTTAGACGGCTTGGAGCAGTTCTTC.

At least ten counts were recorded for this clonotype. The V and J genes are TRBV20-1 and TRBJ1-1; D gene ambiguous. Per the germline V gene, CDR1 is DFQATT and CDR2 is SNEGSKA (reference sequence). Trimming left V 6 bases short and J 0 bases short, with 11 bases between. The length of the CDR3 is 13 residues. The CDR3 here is CSAGREMNTEAFF. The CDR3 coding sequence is TGCAGTGCCGGAAGGGAAATGAACACTGAAGCTTTCTTT.

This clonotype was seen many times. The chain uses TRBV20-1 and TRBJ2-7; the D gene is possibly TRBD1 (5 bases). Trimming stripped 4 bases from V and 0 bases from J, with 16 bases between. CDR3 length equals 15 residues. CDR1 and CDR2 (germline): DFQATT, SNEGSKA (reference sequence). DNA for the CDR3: TGCAGTGCTATCCCGGCTGACAGATACTCCTACGAGCAGTACTTC. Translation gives CSAIPADRYSYEQYF.

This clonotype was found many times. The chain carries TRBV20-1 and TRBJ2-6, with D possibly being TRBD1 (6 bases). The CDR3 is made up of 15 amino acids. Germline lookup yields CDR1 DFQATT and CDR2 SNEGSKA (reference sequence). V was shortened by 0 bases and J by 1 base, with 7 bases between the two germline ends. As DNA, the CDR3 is TGCAGTGCTAGAGACAGGGGATCTGGGGCCAACGTCCTGACTTTC. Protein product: CSARDRGSGANVLTF.

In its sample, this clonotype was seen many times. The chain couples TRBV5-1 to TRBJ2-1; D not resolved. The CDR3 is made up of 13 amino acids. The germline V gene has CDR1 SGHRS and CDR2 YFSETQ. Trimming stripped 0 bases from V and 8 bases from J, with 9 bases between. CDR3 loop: CASSLELIDEQFF. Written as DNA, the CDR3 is TGCGCCAGCAGCTTGGAACTTATCGATGAGCAGTTCTTC.

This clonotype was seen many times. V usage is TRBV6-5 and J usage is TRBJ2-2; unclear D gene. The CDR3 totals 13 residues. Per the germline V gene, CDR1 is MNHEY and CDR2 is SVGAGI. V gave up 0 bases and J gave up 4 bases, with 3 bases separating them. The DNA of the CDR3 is TGTGCCAGCAGTTACTCGCGCACCGGGGAGCTGTTTTTT. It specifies CASSYSRTGELFF.

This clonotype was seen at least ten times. The CDR3 bases are TGCAGTGCTAGAGACTTTAGGGACAGGGGTTACGAGCAGTACTTC. This encodes CSARDFRDRGYEQYF. The gene calls are TRBV20-1 and TRBJ2-7; the match to TRBD1 covers 10 bases. CDR3 length equals 15 residues. Germline V gene sequence: CDR1 DFQATT, CDR2 SNEGSKA (reference sequence). V trimming: 0 bases; J trimming: 4 bases; junction bases outside the gene matches: 6.

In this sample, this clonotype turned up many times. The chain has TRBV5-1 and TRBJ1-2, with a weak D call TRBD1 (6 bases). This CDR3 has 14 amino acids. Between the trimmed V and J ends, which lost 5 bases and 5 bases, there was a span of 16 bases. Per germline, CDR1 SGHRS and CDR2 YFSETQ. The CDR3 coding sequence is TGCGCCAGCAGTCAACAGGGCCCTGGATATGGCTACACCTTC. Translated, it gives CASSQQGPGYGYTF.

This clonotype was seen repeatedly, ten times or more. The CDR3: CSVATGRGRYNEQFF. The CDR3 DNA is TGCAGCGTTGCAACGGGCCGGGGTCGGTACAATGAGCAGTTCTTC. V and J are TRBV29-1 and TRBJ2-1, with D possibly being TRBD2 (5 bases). The germline gives CDR1 SQVTM, CDR2 ANQGSEA. The CDR3 covers 15 residues. V was pared by 4 bases and J by 4 bases, with 17 bases between.

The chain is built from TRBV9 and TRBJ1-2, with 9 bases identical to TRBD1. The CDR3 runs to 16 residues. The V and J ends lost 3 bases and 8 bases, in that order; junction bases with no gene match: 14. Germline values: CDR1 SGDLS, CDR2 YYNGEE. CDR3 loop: CASSATGQGNMVGYTF. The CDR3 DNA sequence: TGTGCCAGCAGCGCGACGGGACAGGGAAATATGGTGGGCTACACCTTC.

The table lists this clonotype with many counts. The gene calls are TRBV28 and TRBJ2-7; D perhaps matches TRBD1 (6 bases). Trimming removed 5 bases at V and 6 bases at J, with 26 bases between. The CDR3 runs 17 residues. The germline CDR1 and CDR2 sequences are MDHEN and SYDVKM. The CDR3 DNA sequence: TGTGCCAGCAGTGCCTGGCTAAAACAGGGCCGGTCGGGCGAGCAGTACTTC. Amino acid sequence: CASSAWLKQGRSGEQYF.

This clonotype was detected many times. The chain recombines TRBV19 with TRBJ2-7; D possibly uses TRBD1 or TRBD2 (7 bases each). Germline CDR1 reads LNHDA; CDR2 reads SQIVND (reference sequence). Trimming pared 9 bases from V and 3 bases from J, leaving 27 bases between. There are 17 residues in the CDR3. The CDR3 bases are TGTGCCAGCTCCCGGGACAGCCGATCTAGCGGAGGCTACGAGCAGTACTTC. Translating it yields CASSRDSRSSGGYEQYF.

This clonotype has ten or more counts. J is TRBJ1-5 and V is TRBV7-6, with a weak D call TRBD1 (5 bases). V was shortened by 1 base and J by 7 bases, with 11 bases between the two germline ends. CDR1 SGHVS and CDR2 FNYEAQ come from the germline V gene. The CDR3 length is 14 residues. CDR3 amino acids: CASSLVIEGQPQHF. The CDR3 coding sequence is TGTGCCAGCAGCTTAGTTATTGAGGGGCAGCCCCAGCATTTT.

CDR3 residues: CASSRTGGDGYTF. DNA for the CDR3: TGTGCCAGCTCTAGGACAGGGGGCGATGGCTACACCTTC. The chain uses TRBV18 and TRBJ1-2; TRBD1 matches 11 bases. Germline V gene lookup returns CDR1 KGHSH and CDR2 LQKENI. The CDR3 totals 13 residues. The ends lost 6 bases at V and 6 bases at J; junction bases unmatched: 3.

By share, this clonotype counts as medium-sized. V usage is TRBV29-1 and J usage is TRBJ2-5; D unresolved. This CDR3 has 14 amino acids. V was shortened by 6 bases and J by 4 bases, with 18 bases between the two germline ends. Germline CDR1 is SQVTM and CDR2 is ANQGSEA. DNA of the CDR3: TGCAGCGTCGGACCTAGACTCTCCTCAGAGACCCAGTACTTC. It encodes CSVGPRLSSETQYF.

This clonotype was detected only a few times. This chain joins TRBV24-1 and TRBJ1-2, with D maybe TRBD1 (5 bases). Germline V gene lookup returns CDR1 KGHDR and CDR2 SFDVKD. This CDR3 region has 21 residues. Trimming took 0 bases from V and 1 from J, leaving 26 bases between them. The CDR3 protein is CATSDLRRDVDGRQGNYGYTF. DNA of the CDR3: TGTGCCACCAGTGATTTGAGGAGGGACGTCGACGGACGCCAGGGTAACTATGGCTACACCTTC.

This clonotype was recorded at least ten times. The CDR3 DNA is TGTGCCAGCTCACCCACAGGGAATCAGCCCCAGCATTTT. It codes for CASSPTGNQPQHF. The V call is TRBV18, the J call TRBJ1-5; possibly TRBD1 for D (6 bases). Trimming removed 3 bases from V and 4 bases from J, with 7 bases in between. CDR3 length: 13 residues. Per the germline V gene, CDR1 is KGHSH and CDR2 is LQKENI.

This chain's CDR3 is CSVEVVGLYGELFF. The CDR3, as DNA: TGCAGCGTTGAAGTCGTGGGGCTGTATGGGGAGCTGTTTTTT. This chain links TRBV29-1 with TRBJ2-2; D may be TRBD1 (5 bases). Germline V gives CDR1 SQVTM, CDR2 ANQGSEA. CDR3 length: 14 residues. Deletions cut 1 base from V and 8 bases from J, with 14 bases between.

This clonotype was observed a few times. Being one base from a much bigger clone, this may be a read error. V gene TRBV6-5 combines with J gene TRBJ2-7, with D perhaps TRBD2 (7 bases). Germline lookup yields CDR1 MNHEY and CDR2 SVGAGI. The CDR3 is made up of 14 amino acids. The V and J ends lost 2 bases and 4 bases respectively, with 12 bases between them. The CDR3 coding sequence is TGTGCCAGCAGTTACCGTCGGGGGGCTTACGAGCAGTACTTC. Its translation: CASSYRRGAYEQYF.